The 22 T cell receptor beta chains below come from one sample, sequenced in a study of graft-versus-host responses after intestinal transplantation. Sequencing used immunoSEQ multiplex PCR; TCRdb keeps in-frame clones, though not all of them. The sample shows 70,000 to 80,000 clones, about nine tenths of them seen only once. Which antigens these TCRs recognize remains unknown. Here the sequenced sample was unstimulated CD8+ T cells sorted from spleen or lymph node cells, taken before intestinal transplant. The origin of the receptors is a human donor who received an intestinal transplant.

The rearrangement joins TRBV19 to TRBJ2-5; 8 positions agree with TRBD2. Germline V lookup: CDR1 LNHDA, CDR2 SQIVND (reference sequence). The CDR3 is 12 amino acids. Unmatched junction bases numbered 2, after V lost 6 bases and J lost 5 bases. In nucleotides, the CDR3 is TGTGCCAGTAGCACGGGGGGGGAGACCCAGTACTTC. This translates into CASSTGGETQYF.

CDR3 loop: CASSMGTVSPLHF. CDR3 sequence (DNA): TGTGCCAGCAGCATGGGGACAGTTTCACCCCTCCACTTT. The chain combines TRBV11-2 with TRBJ1-6; TRBD1 matches 7 bases. Germline CDR1 is SGHAT and CDR2 is FQNNGV. Germline trimming cut 5 bases from V and 9 bases from J; bases unmatched to any gene: 4. CDR3 size: 13 residues.

This clone was seen more than once but under ten times. This chain uses TRBV18 with TRBJ2-1; weak D call: TRBD2 (6 bases). The germline V and J ends were trimmed by 3 bases and 8 bases, with 17 bases remaining between them. From germline, CDR1 is KGHSH and CDR2 LQKENI. CDR3 length: 15 amino acids. The CDR3 DNA reads TGTGCCAGCTCACCGGCGGGGCTAGCTCTCCATGAGCAGTTCTTC. Amino acids: CASSPAGLALHEQFF.

The rearrangement joins TRBV9 to TRBJ1-3; no clear D. CDR1 is SGDLS, CDR2 YYNGEE, per germline. The CDR3 runs to 16 residues. V gave up 3 bases and J gave up 1 base, with 14 bases separating them. CDR3 in DNA: TGTGCCAGCAGCGAGCCCCGTGGAGGGTCTGGAAACACCATATATTTT. It specifies CASSEPRGGSGNTIYF.

This sequence joins TRBV13 and TRBJ1-4, with 7 positions matching TRBD1. The CDR3 is 16 residues long. V shed 0 bases, J shed 0 bases, and the junction held 1 base outside the gene matches. The germline V gene has CDR1 PRHDT and CDR2 FYEKMQ (reference sequence). CDR3 residues: CASSLGGTATNEKLFF. CDR3 sequence (DNA): TGTGCCAGCAGCTTAGGAGGGACAGCAACTAATGAAAAACTGTTTTTT.

The V and J genes are TRBV9 and TRBJ2-7; TRBD1 aligns across 8 bases. There are 14 residues in the CDR3. Looked up from germline, CDR1 is SGDLS and CDR2 is YYNGEE. V lost 3 bases and J lost 2; bases outside the gene matches: 4. CDR3 DNA sequence: TGTGCCAGCAGCGCAGGGGGCCTAGCCTACGAGCAGTACTTC. Translation: CASSAGGLAYEQYF. Filled out from reference TRBV9 and TRBJ2-7, the complete variable domain reads DSGVTQTPKHLITATGQRVTLRCSPRSGDLSVYWYQQSLDQGLQFLIQYYNGEERAKGNILERFSAQQFPDLHSELNLSSLELGDSALYFCASSAGGLAYEQYFGPGTRLTVT.

This chain uses TRBV9 with TRBJ2-4; 8 positions agree with TRBD1. V lost 3 bases, J lost 3 bases, and 8 bases stayed unmatched. The germline V gene encodes CDR1 SGDLS and CDR2 YYNGEE. There are 16 residues in the CDR3. Written as DNA, the CDR3 is TGTGCCAGCAGCGGAGGGACAGGAGAGGTCAAAAACATTCAGTACTTC. This translates into CASSGGTGEVKNIQYF.

The genes are TRBV13 and TRBJ2-5; TRBD2 matches at 11 bases. V gave up 0 bases and J gave up 4 bases; unmatched junction bases: 4. The CDR3 is 16 residues long. From germline, CDR1 is PRHDT and CDR2 FYEKMQ (reference sequence). This CDR3 is CASSLGSGGAGETQYF. DNA for the CDR3: TGTGCCAGCAGCTTAGGTAGCGGGGGGGCCGGAGAGACCCAGTACTTC.

The chain uses TRBV9 and TRBJ2-6, with TRBD1 matching 7 bases. CDR3 length: 19 residues. V gave up 2 bases and J gave up 0 bases; unmatched junction bases: 11. CDR1 is SGDLS and CDR2 is YYNGEE in the germline V gene. The CDR3: CASSVVRGPYSSGANVLTF. The DNA of the CDR3 is TGTGCCAGCAGCGTTGTGAGGGGGCCGTATAGCTCTGGGGCCAACGTCCTGACTTTC.

The CDR3 spells CAPWREKGTEAFF. CDR3 coding DNA: TGTGCCCCCTGGAGGGAGAAGGGCACTGAAGCTTTCTTT. The chain couples TRBV9 to TRBJ1-1; unclear D gene. This CDR3 has 13 amino acids. Per germline, CDR1 SGDLS and CDR2 YYNGEE. The V and J ends lost 10 bases and 4 bases respectively, with 17 bases between them.

The gene calls are TRBV7-9 and TRBJ2-1; the D is unclear. V was shortened by 5 bases and J by 2 bases, with 7 bases between the two germline ends. The germline V gene has CDR1 SEHNR and CDR2 FQNEAQ (reference sequence). The CDR3 extends over 13 amino acids. CDR3 in amino acids: CASSPVTYNEQFF. CDR3 coding DNA: TGTGCCAGCAGCCCGGTCACCTACAATGAGCAGTTCTTC.

This sequence joins TRBV9 and TRBJ1-1, with a possible D match to TRBD1 (5 bases). CDR3 length equals 17 residues. V was trimmed by 3 bases and J by 0 bases, leaving 18 bases between them. Germline V CDR1 and CDR2: SGDLS, YYNGEE. The CDR3: CASSAFRGDTMNTEAFF. For the CDR3, the DNA is TGTGCCAGCAGCGCTTTCCGGGGGGATACCATGAACACTGAAGCTTTCTTT.

The V gene is TRBV19, the J gene TRBJ1-1; D is possibly TRBD1 (5 bases). Trimming pared 5 bases from V and 7 bases from J, leaving 20 bases between. The CDR3 contains 15 residues. From germline, CDR1 is LNHDA and CDR2 SQIVND (reference sequence). CDR3 bases: TGTGCCAGTAGTCTGATGACAGTACTGCCGGGTGAAGCTTTCTTT. Its translation is CASSLMTVLPGEAFF.

V usage is TRBV5-1 and J usage is TRBJ1-2; TRBD1 matches 9 bases. CDR1 and CDR2 from the germline V gene are SGHRS and YFSETQ. The CDR3 totals 13 residues. The ends lost 2 bases at V and 8 bases at J; junction bases unmatched: 4. CDR3 sequence (DNA): TGCGCCAGCAGCTTAGACAGGGGGGGCGGCTACACCTTC. Amino acid sequence: CASSLDRGGGYTF.

The chain employs TRBV6-5 and TRBJ1-5; 8 nucleotides match TRBD1. CDR1 is MNHEY, CDR2 SVGAGI, per germline. There are 15 residues in the CDR3. After removal of 5 bases from V and 0 bases from J, the junction contained 3 bases not matched to a gene. Here the CDR3 DNA reads TGTGCCAGCAGTCGACAGGGGAATAGCAATCAGCCCCAGCATTTT. It encodes CASSRQGNSNQPQHF.

The chain has TRBV15 and TRBJ2-7; TRBD1 matches at 10 bases. The germline gives CDR1 LNHNV, CDR2 YYDKDF (reference sequence). Trimming took 5 bases from V and 5 from J; bases not matched to a gene: 9. The CDR3 runs 15 residues. The CDR3 DNA is TGTGCCACCAGCGCCTCCGGGACAGGGGTTGACGAGCAGTACTTC. This translates into CATSASGTGVDEQYF.

The rearrangement joins TRBV2 to TRBJ1-6, with D possibly being TRBD1 (5 bases). The CDR3 runs to 16 residues. Between the trimmed V and J ends, which lost 4 bases and 0 bases, there was a span of 10 bases. The germline V gene has CDR1 SNHLY and CDR2 FYNNEI. The chain's CDR3 is CASSVREYSYNSPLHF. DNA for the CDR3: TGTGCCAGCAGTGTCAGGGAATACTCCTATAATTCACCCCTCCACTTT.

The rearrangement joins TRBV19 to TRBJ1-2; D may be TRBD1 (6 bases). V was trimmed by 3 bases and J by 8 bases, leaving 13 bases between them. The CDR3 loop spans 13 amino acids. The germline CDR1 and CDR2 sequences are LNHDA and SQIVND (reference sequence). CDR3 amino acids: CASSISGGYGYTF. CDR3 bases: TGTGCCAGTAGTATCTCTGGGGGCTACGGCTACACCTTC.

The chain links TRBV7-9 to TRBJ1-2; D is possibly TRBD1 (6 bases). V lost 3 bases and J 4 bases, leaving 27 bases between the germline ends. The CDR3 loop spans 19 amino acids. Per the germline V gene, CDR1 is SEHNR and CDR2 is FQNEAQ (reference sequence). Here the CDR3 reads CASSLIGLRRGRGGYGYTF. The CDR3 DNA is TGTGCCAGCAGCTTGATCGGGCTTCGGCGGGGGCGCGGTGGCTATGGCTACACCTTC.

V gene TRBV6-5 combines with J gene TRBJ2-7, with TRBD1 matching over 9 bases. The trim removed 5 bases at V and 0 bases at J, leaving 5 bases unmatched. CDR1 MNHEY and CDR2 SVGAGI come from the germline V gene. The CDR3 is 15 amino acids. As DNA, the CDR3 is TGTGCCAGCAGTACTGACAGGGGGAGCTCCTACGAGCAGTACTTC. Translation: CASSTDRGSSYEQYF.

The chain combines TRBV4-1 with TRBJ2-7; the match to TRBD2 covers 7 bases. The CDR3 has 13 amino acids. The germline CDR1 and CDR2 sequences are MGHRA and YSYEKL. V was clipped by 4 bases and J by 1 base; unmatched bases: 1. DNA of the CDR3: TGCGCCAGCAGCCCGGGAGGATCCTACGAGCAGTACTTC. Encoded protein: CASSPGGSYEQYF.

The chain joins TRBV6-1 to TRBJ1-5; the D gene is possibly TRBD1 (6 bases). The germline V and J ends were trimmed by 11 bases and 4 bases, with 18 bases remaining between them. The CDR3 runs to 14 residues. Germline loops: CDR1 MNHNS, CDR2 SASEGT. CDR3 in amino acids: CALGAGDWNQPQHF. The CDR3 region has the DNA TGTGCCCTCGGGGCAGGGGATTGGAATCAGCCCCAGCATTTT.